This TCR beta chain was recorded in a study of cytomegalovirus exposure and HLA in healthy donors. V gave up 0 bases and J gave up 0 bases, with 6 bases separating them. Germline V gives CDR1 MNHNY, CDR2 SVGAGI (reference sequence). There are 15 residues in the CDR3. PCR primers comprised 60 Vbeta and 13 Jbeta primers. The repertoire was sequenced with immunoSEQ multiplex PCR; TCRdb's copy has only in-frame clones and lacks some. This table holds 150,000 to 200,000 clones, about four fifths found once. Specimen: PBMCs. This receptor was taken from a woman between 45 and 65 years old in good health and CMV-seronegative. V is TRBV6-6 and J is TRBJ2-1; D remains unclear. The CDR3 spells CASSYSRSSYNEQFF. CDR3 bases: TGTGCCAGCAGTTACTCGAGAAGCTCCTACAATGAGCAGTTCTTC.